This TCR beta chain emerged from a study of blood T cell repertoires in COVID-19. The data were produced by immunoSEQ multiplex PCR, yet TCRdb's version contains in-frame clones alone and is incomplete. Seen here are about 95,000 clones, around 87% observed once, and the top ten hold 17%. There are 13 residues in the CDR3. CDR1 and CDR2 (germline): ENHRY, SYGVKD. The V segment lost 4 bases and the J segment 7 bases; nucleotides outside the gene matches: 2. This TCR derives from a human donor in a cohort sampled during active COVID-19. The chain links TRBV10-3 to TRBJ2-1, with TRBD1 matching over 9 bases. Sequencing used peripheral blood. The DNA of the CDR3 is TGTGCCATCAGTGGGGGACAGGGTAATGAGCAGTTCTTC. It codes for CAISGGQGNEQFF.